This TCR beta chain was documented in a study of blood T cells in healthy people across ages. Study findings and constraints: It was held that diversity estimates obtained from one million T cells represented underestimates. Strong correlation existed between TCR beta diversity and naive T cell percentage.

Alongside a J-beta primer mix, a sample-barcoded 5' primer served in a second PCR lasting 7 to 11 cycles. TCRdb reprocessed the 5' RACE reads via MiXCR and lists one record per CDR3 protein. The sample yields around 1,600,000 distinct CDR3 sequences, roughly 43% seen once. Comments on this clonotype: The antigen is unknown.

V lost 4 bases to trimming and J lost 2 bases, with 16 bases between them. CDR3 length: 16 amino acids. The germline CDR1 and CDR2 sequences are MGHRA and YSYEKL. Source material: blood. V gene TRBV4-1 combines with J gene TRBJ2-3; D is perhaps TRBD1 (6 bases). The TCR was taken from a woman aged 18-29 years in good health. CDR3 sequence: CASSPTRDKNTDTQYF. For the CDR3, the DNA is TGCGCCAGCAGCCCAACGAGGGACAAGAACACAGATACGCAGTATTTT.